This TCR beta chain is from a study of cytomegalovirus exposure and HLA in healthy donors. For the study at large: Earlier findings included about 120 million unique TCR beta sequences obtained from 150 million to 200 million T cells.

In regard to this clone: Its specificity is unknown.

Study outcomes and limitations: Trimming of TCR beta V- and J-genes showed a link, identified in a later analysis, to a missense DCLRE1C variant. For most TCR beta V segments, an earlier analysis put the productive rate at about 90% or about 30% of the time. Researchers counted around 150 TCR beta chains as cytomegalovirus-associated.

Vbeta (60) and Jbeta (13) primers were used in the PCR. Measured with immunoSEQ multiplex PCR; TCRdb has only the in-frame clones, and not every one. The top ten clones hold roughly 3.5% of a sample with about 180,000 clones, over 65% of them seen once. The CDR3 extends over 16 amino acids. Trimming left V 0 bases short and J 6 bases short, with 16 bases between. In germline, CDR1 is SGHRS, CDR2 YFSETQ. Sequencing was carried out using PBMCs. This chain connects TRBV5-1 to TRBJ2-1, with a weak D call TRBD2 (5 bases). The TCR sequence derives from a woman aged 55-69 years in good health and CMV-seropositive. CDR3 nucleotides: TGCGCCAGCAGCTTGGAAGCGGTAAGGTGGCCCAATGAGCAGTTCTTC. Residues: CASSLEAVRWPNEQFF.